The 12 T cell receptor beta chains reported below all come from one sample, sequenced in a study of cytomegalovirus exposure and HLA in healthy donors. 60 Vbeta and 13 Jbeta primers were used in PCR. This table comes from immunoSEQ multiplex PCR, and its TCRdb copy is limited to in-frame clones, with some not included. The sample lists roughly 140,000 clones, approximately 68% seen once, with 3.5% to 5% in the top ten. The sample was PBMCs. All receptors come from a man in his 60s in good health and CMV-seronegative.

Only a few counts were recorded for this clone. This chain joins TRBV4-1 and TRBJ1-1; D remains ambiguous. This CDR3 comprises 13 residues. Trimming left V 2 bases short and J 1 base short, with 5 bases between. CDR1 MGHRA and CDR2 YSYEKL come from the germline V gene. The CDR3 spells CASSQTENTEAFF. In DNA form, the CDR3 reads TGCGCCAGCAGCCAAACAGAGAACACTGAAGCTTTCTTT.

The rearrangement uses TRBV27 and TRBJ2-7; no clear D. Per the germline V gene, CDR1 is MNHEY and CDR2 is SMNVEV (reference sequence). Trimming left V 0 bases short and J 2 bases short, with 11 bases between. This CDR3 has 15 residues. The CDR3 DNA reads as TGTGCCAGCAGTTTATCGAAGTGGCGGACCTACGAGCAGTACTTC. Protein sequence: CASSLSKWRTYEQYF.

The rearrangement links TRBV11-3 to TRBJ2-2, with D perhaps matching TRBD1 (6 bases). The CDR3 consists of 14 residues. CDR1 SGHNT and CDR2 YENEEA come from the germline V gene. V was trimmed by 5 bases and J by 4 bases, leaving 11 bases between them. The chain's CDR3 is CASSPQGVTGELFF. In nucleotides, the CDR3 is TGTGCCAGCAGCCCACAGGGAGTCACCGGGGAGCTGTTTTTT.

This clone was detected a few times. This chain joins TRBV28 and TRBJ2-3; 9 bases are shared with TRBD2. V lost 3 bases to trimming and J lost 6 bases; unmatched junction nucleotides: 10. The CDR3 totals 16 residues. The germline V gene has CDR1 MDHEN and CDR2 SYDVKM. CDR3 in amino acids: CASSFPHGGRADTQYF. The DNA for the CDR3 is TGTGCCAGCAGTTTTCCCCACGGCGGGAGGGCGGATACGCAGTATTTT.

The chain has TRBV29-1 and TRBJ2-7; 7 bases fit TRBD1. The CDR3 runs 11 residues. Per the germline V gene, CDR1 is SQVTM and CDR2 is ANQGSEA. Trimming removed 6 bases from V and 6 bases from J; junction bases left unmatched: 5. The CDR3 DNA reads as TGCAGCGTGAGGACAGGCCCCGAGCAGTACTTC. Its protein product is CSVRTGPEQYF.

This sequence joins TRBV7-9 and TRBJ2-1; TRBD1 matches 11 bases. The V segment lost 4 bases and the J segment 8 bases; nucleotides outside the gene matches: 4. CDR1 is SEHNR, CDR2 FQNEAQ, per germline (reference sequence). The CDR3 contains 14 residues. CDR3 DNA: TGTGCCAGCAGCTGGACAGGGGGCTCGGATGAGCAGTTCTTC. It specifies CASSWTGGSDEQFF.

The chain combines TRBV6-5 with TRBJ1-2; D might be TRBD1 (5 bases). The V gene's germline CDR1 is MNHEY and CDR2 SVGAGI. This CDR3 contains 13 residues. Trimming removed 0 bases at V and 4 bases at J, with 6 bases between. The CDR3 DNA is TGTGCCAGCAGTTACTCACAGGTCTATGGCTACACCTTC. Residues: CASSYSQVYGYTF.

The gene calls are TRBV28 and TRBJ2-2, with TRBD1 matching 9 bases. Germline-derived CDR1 and CDR2 are MDHEN and SYDVKM. The CDR3 is made up of 15 amino acids. Unmatched junction bases numbered 7, after V lost 6 bases and J lost 5 bases. CDR3 in DNA: TGTGCCAGCAGCATCCGGGACAGGGAGACCGGGGAGCTGTTTTTT. Its translation is CASSIRDRETGELFF. Drawing the rest from reference TRBV28 and TRBJ2-2, the complete variable domain is DVKVTQSSRYLVKRTGEKVFLECVQDMDHENMFWYRQDPGLGLRLIYFSYDVKMKEKGDIPEGYSVSREKKERFSLILESASTNQTSMYLCASSIRDRETGELFFGEGSRLTVL.

This chain connects TRBV30 to TRBJ2-6, with 9 bases that match TRBD1. Losses at the gene ends were 4 bases for V and 0 bases for J; bases not matched to a gene: 10. The CDR3 has 18 residues. Germline CDR1 is GTSNPN and CDR2 is SVGIG (reference sequence). The CDR3 sequence is CAWTLGTGRGSGANVLTF. DNA for the CDR3: TGTGCCTGGACACTCGGGACAGGGAGAGGCTCTGGGGCCAACGTCCTGACTTTC.

Note on this clone: This specimen includes other DNA sequences encoding the same CDR3. The V gene is TRBV9, the J gene TRBJ2-7; 7 bases are a match to TRBD2. V was pared by 0 bases and J by 4 bases, with 1 base of the junction left unmatched. CDR3 length: 13 amino acids. Per the germline V gene, CDR1 is SGDLS and CDR2 is YYNGEE. The CDR3 DNA sequence: TGTGCCAGCAGCGTAGGCGGGAGTTACGAGCAGTACTTC. Translated: CASSVGGSYEQYF.

This clone was detected only once. The rearrangement uses TRBV4-2 and TRBJ2-5; tentative D call: TRBD2 (5 bases). The CDR3 totals 14 residues. Germline values: CDR1 LGHNA, CDR2 YNFKEQ. Trimming stripped 0 bases from V and 5 bases from J, with 10 bases between. The CDR3 region is CASSQDPGGETQYF. In DNA, the CDR3 is TGTGCCAGCAGCCAAGATCCCGGCGGGGAGACCCAGTACTTC.

This clone was seen only a few times. CDR3: CSVGNLASGNYNEQFF. CDR3 coding DNA: TGCAGCGTTGGAAACCTTGCTAGCGGGAACTACAATGAGCAGTTCTTC. The gene calls are TRBV29-1 and TRBJ2-1; TRBD2 agrees at 9 bases. Germline V lookup: CDR1 SQVTM, CDR2 ANQGSEA. The CDR3 is 16 amino acids. Trimming at V came to 4 bases and at J to 3 bases, leaving 10 bases not matched to a gene.